This T cell receptor beta chain was recorded in a study of T cells in Graves' hyperthyroidism and ophthalmopathy. Study findings and constraints: Ophthalmopathy stood apart from stable hyperthyroidism in a 13 V-J model.

Clinicians diagnosed patients from clinical symptoms, serum thyroxine and TRAb, thyroid ultrasound and orbital computed tomography. This clonotype has more than one count but fewer than ten. Antigen unknown. CDR3 size: 14 residues. Losses at the gene ends were 5 bases for V and 3 bases for J; bases not matched to a gene: 4. Germline CDR1 reads MDHEN; CDR2 reads SYDVKM. Regions amplified from RNA transcripts were the TCR beta CDR3 regions. TCR CDR3 regions were first amplified by RT-PCR with HTBI primers. TCRdb reprocessed the multiplex PCR reads with MiXCR, giving one entry per CDR3 protein. The table has roughly 400,000 distinct CDR3 sequences, 11% to 15% seen once; the top ten hold 25% to 30%.

Sequencing input: blood. The source of this sequence is a man between 45 and 60 years old with Graves' ophthalmopathy. This rearrangement joins TRBV28 to TRBJ2-3; 8 bases align to TRBD2. CDR3 sequence (DNA): TGTGCCAGCAGTAAGCGGGAGTCAACAGATACGCAGTATTTT. Translated: CASSKRESTDTQYF.